This T cell receptor (beta chain) was sequenced in a study of blood T cells in healthy people across ages. On the study more broadly: Template switching caught about one barcoded beta molecule for each two T cells.

The germline V gene encodes CDR1 SQVTM and CDR2 ANQGSEA. The CDR3 loop spans 14 amino acids. Deletions cut 6 bases from V and 1 base from J, with 12 bases between. A second about 7 to 11 cycle PCR used barcoded and J-beta primers. Each CDR3 protein is one row after TCRdb ran MiXCR on the 5' RACE reads. The data hold about 1.4 million distinct CDR3 sequences, with almost 60% observed a single time. The sequencing sample was made of blood. The clonotype comes from a man aged 18 to 30 in good health. The chain employs TRBV29-1 and TRBJ2-2; possibly TRBD1 for D (6 bases). The CDR3, as DNA: TGCAGCGTCGTAGGGACACGGAACACCGGGGAGCTGTTTTTT. Protein product: CSVVGTRNTGELFF.